What follows are 22 T cell receptor beta chains derived from one specimen sequenced in a study of T cell responses to AZD1222 COVID-19 vaccine. Sequencing was performed with immunoSEQ multiplex PCR; in TCRdb, only in-frame clones are kept and a portion is missing. The sample consists of about 130,000 clones, 94% of them appearing once. The sequencing used peripheral blood, collected on day 0 of AZD1222 vaccination. The receptor set was obtained from an adult in good health.

The chain has TRBV7-9 and TRBJ2-7, with D tentatively TRBD1 or TRBD2 (5 bases each). In germline, CDR1 is SEHNR, CDR2 FQNEAQ (reference sequence). The V end lost 5 bases, the J end lost 3 bases, and 17 bases lay between the germline ends. There are 15 residues in the CDR3. Here the CDR3 reads CASSNSMGRLYEQYF. Written as DNA, the CDR3 is TGTGCCAGCAGCAACTCCATGGGACGGCTCTACGAGCAGTACTTC.

The chain has TRBV4-2 and TRBJ2-2; 12 bases align to TRBD2. This CDR3 contains 19 residues. V gave up 3 bases and J gave up 7 bases; unmatched junction bases: 15. Germline loops: CDR1 LGHNA, CDR2 YNFKEQ. The CDR3 region is CASSQTVLAGGPSNGELFF. CDR3 DNA sequence: TGTGCCAGCAGCCAGACCGTCCTAGCGGGAGGGCCTTCGAACGGGGAGCTGTTTTTT.

This clone was seen only a few times. J is TRBJ2-3 and V is TRBV6-8; D is uncertain. Trimming removed 2 bases at V and 9 bases at J, with 9 bases between. This CDR3 has 12 residues. Germline CDR1 and CDR2: MNHGY and SAAAGT. This CDR3 is CASSYIRRTQYF. DNA of the CDR3: TGTGCCAGCAGTTACATCAGGAGAACGCAGTATTTT.

Worth noting for this clone: Different DNA sequences within this sample yield the same CDR3. V gene TRBV5-1 combines with J gene TRBJ1-3, with D possibly matching TRBD1 (5 bases). This CDR3 region has 15 residues. Germline CDR1 SGHRS, CDR2 YFSETQ. V was trimmed by 0 bases and J by 0 bases, leaving 7 bases between them. The CDR3 region has the DNA TGCGCCAGCAGCTTGGACGGGGCCTCTGGAAACACCATATATTTT. Its protein product is CASSLDGASGNTIYF.

CDR3 DNA: TGTGCCAGCAGCCTGGGATATGGAACTTTGGGAGAGCAGTACTTC. Its protein product is CASSLGYGTLGEQYF. The chain has TRBV7-9 and TRBJ2-7; D call uncertain. The CDR3 totals 15 residues. Deletions cut 5 bases from V and 7 bases from J, with 21 bases between. CDR1 and CDR2 from the germline V gene are SEHNR and FQNEAQ (reference sequence).

The chain has TRBV7-9 and TRBJ2-7; D may match TRBD1 or TRBD2 (5 bases each). V was shortened by 1 base and J by 6 bases, with 7 bases between the two germline ends. Germline-derived CDR1 and CDR2 are SEHNR and FQNEAQ (reference sequence). The CDR3 consists of 12 residues. CDR3 sequence: CASSLGGSEQYF. The CDR3 bases are TGTGCCAGCAGCTTAGGGGGGTCCGAGCAGTACTTC.

This chain connects TRBV24-1 to TRBJ2-1, with 10 bases identical to TRBD1. J gave up 5 bases and V 3 bases, and 3 bases lay outside the gene matches. From germline, CDR1 is KGHDR and CDR2 SFDVKD. This CDR3 is built from 15 residues. The CDR3 sequence: CATSDPGTGDNEQFF. The CDR3 bases are TGTGCCACCAGTGATCCCGGGACAGGGGACAATGAGCAGTTCTTC.

The rearrangement uses TRBV6-7 and TRBJ1-1, with TRBD1 identical over 8 bases. TRBV6-7 is an open reading frame whose function is uncertain. CDR3 size: 13 residues. Trimming cost V 5 bases and J 3 bases; bases outside gene matches: 2. Written as DNA, the CDR3 is TGTGCCAGCAGTCCCAGGGGGCACACTGAAGCTTTCTTT. It yields the protein CASSPRGHTEAFF.

The chain links TRBV18 to TRBJ1-1, with D maybe TRBD1 (6 bases). V was cut by 3 bases and J by 3 bases, with 11 bases left in between. This CDR3 has 14 residues. CDR1 and CDR2 (germline): KGHSH, LQKENI. CDR3 DNA sequence: TGTGCCAGCTCACCTCAGGGGAGGTACACTGAAGCTTTCTTT. As protein: CASSPQGRYTEAFF.

The genes are TRBV21-1 and TRBJ2-3; the table names TRBD2, a call not compared with the DNA. TRBV21-1 is annotated as a pseudogene. The CDR3 is 15 residues long. The CDR3 region is CASSSLAEGTDTQYF. In DNA form, the CDR3 reads TGTGCCAGCAGCTCTCTAGCGGAAGGCACAGATACGCAGTATTTT.

J is TRBJ2-5 and V is TRBV19; TRBD2 matches at 8 bases. Trimming took 7 bases from V and 5 from J; bases not matched to a gene: 9. The CDR3 is made up of 14 amino acids. Germline V lookup: CDR1 LNHDA, CDR2 SQIVND (reference sequence). The CDR3 region has the DNA TGTGCCAGTACCCAGCGGGAGCAGGAGGAGACCCAGTACTTC. This sequence encodes CASTQREQEETQYF.

V usage is TRBV2 and J usage is TRBJ2-5; D remains unclear. CDR3 length: 12 residues. Germline CDR1 reads SNHLY; CDR2 reads FYNNEI. Trimming took 6 bases from V and 0 from J, leaving 5 bases between them. The CDR3 sequence: CASRNNQETQYF. The CDR3 DNA sequence: TGTGCCAGCAGGAACAACCAAGAGACCCAGTACTTC.

The chain employs TRBV5-4 and TRBJ2-2, with D possibly TRBD2 on 5 matching bases. Germline lookup yields CDR1 SGHNT and CDR2 YYREEE (reference sequence). This CDR3 has 16 amino acids. V dropped 0 bases and J dropped 4 bases, with 13 bases sitting between them. CDR3 coding DNA: TGTGCCAGCAGCTTGGTTGGAGGCTTAATCACCGGGGAGCTGTTTTTT. Residues: CASSLVGGLITGELFF.

The chain uses TRBV6-5 and TRBJ1-1, with D possibly TRBD1 on 5 matching bases. The CDR3 runs to 12 residues. Germline V lookup: CDR1 MNHEY, CDR2 SVGAGI. V lost 6 bases and J lost 5, with 10 bases in between. CDR3 in amino acids: CASSHGGTEAFF. CDR3 DNA: TGTGCCAGCAGCCATGGGGGAACTGAAGCTTTCTTT.

This rearrangement joins TRBV3-1 (or the pseudogene TRBV3-2) to TRBJ1-4, with 7 positions matching TRBD1. Germline lookup yields CDR1 LGHDT and CDR2 YNNKEL (reference sequence). The CDR3 runs 14 residues. V dropped 4 bases and J dropped 15; count of bases not matched to a gene: 14. CDR3 in amino acids: CASSLRTGGDRVFF. The CDR3 region has the DNA TGTGCCAGCAGCCTAAGGACAGGAGGGGATAGGGTGTTTTTT.

The V and J genes are TRBV7-3 and TRBJ2-7; 9 bases fit TRBD2. CDR3 length: 14 residues. The junction had 5 bases not matched to a gene; V was cut back by 2 bases and J by 6 bases. CDR1 and CDR2 (germline): SGHTA, FQGTGA. CDR3 coding DNA: TGTGCCAGCAGCTTATCCCCTAGCGGGACCGAGCAGTACTTC. Protein sequence: CASSLSPSGTEQYF.

This chain joins TRBV6-5 and TRBJ1-6; possibly TRBD1 for D (5 bases). Germline V gene sequence: CDR1 MNHEY, CDR2 SVGAGI. Trimming stripped 0 bases from V and 6 bases from J, with 12 bases between. The CDR3 is made up of 16 amino acids. The CDR3, as DNA: TGTGCCAGCAGTTACTCGGGGGGTAGAGGTAATTCACCCCTCCACTTT. Protein: CASSYSGGRGNSPLHF.

This clone was detected only a few times. The rearrangement joins TRBV30 to TRBJ1-1, with D tentatively TRBD1 (5 bases). The CDR3 extends over 13 amino acids. CDR1 GTSNPN and CDR2 SVGIG come from the germline V gene (reference sequence). V was cut by 0 bases and J by 6 bases, with 11 bases left in between. The DNA for the CDR3 is TGTGCCTGGAGTGTATTCAGGGACGCTGAAGCTTTCTTT. Amino acids: CAWSVFRDAEAFF.

The chain recombines TRBV19 with TRBJ1-6, with 9 bases aligning to TRBD1. J lost 8 bases, V lost 3 bases, and 5 bases had no gene match. The CDR3 covers 15 residues. From germline, CDR1 is LNHDA and CDR2 SQIVND (reference sequence). CDR3 residues: CASSMRRTGDSPLHF. Written as DNA, the CDR3 is TGTGCCAGTAGTATGAGGAGGACAGGGGATTCACCCCTCCACTTT.

The chain uses TRBV2 and TRBJ1-1; a possible D gene is TRBD1 (6 bases). The CDR3 runs 14 residues. The V end was cut by 7 bases, the J end by 3 bases, with 15 bases between. The germline CDR1 and CDR2 sequences are SNHLY and FYNNEI. The CDR3 sequence is CASNRVAEDTEAFF. CDR3 nucleotide sequence: TGTGCCAGCAACAGGGTGGCAGAAGACACTGAAGCTTTCTTT.

The J gene is TRBJ1-2, the V gene TRBV18, with a possible D match to TRBD1 (6 bases). The ends were cut back, 2 bases at V and 8 bases at J, with 12 bases in the middle. Looked up from germline, CDR1 is KGHSH and CDR2 is LQKENI. This CDR3 has 13 amino acids. The CDR3 reads CASSPSGAEGYTF. CDR3 in DNA: TGTGCCAGCTCACCATCGGGGGCGGAAGGCTACACCTTC.

The table lists this clone with a few counts. The chain is built from TRBV5-8 and TRBJ2-7; D is uncertain. The length of the CDR3 is 11 residues. V was cut by 0 bases and J by 3 bases, with 1 base left in between. Germline V gene data show CDR1 as SGHTS and CDR2 as YDEGEE. Here the CDR3 reads CASSLDYEQYF. The CDR3 DNA reads TGTGCCAGCAGCTTGGACTACGAGCAGTACTTC.